This TCR beta chain was observed in a study of shared clonotypes between healthy human individuals. Study-wide findings and caveats: What rarefaction showed was incomplete sorted-subset sequencing despite large depth. The donor pool, a small one, limited the genetic and exposure-history diversity represented. Estimated richness was generally greater in naive than memory subsets.

The J segment lost 7 bases and the V segment lost 0 bases, leaving 0 bases of the junction unmatched. The germline CDR1 and CDR2 sequences are MNHEY and SVGAGI. The CDR3 sequence is 13 residues long. Clones were sequenced by immunoSEQ multiplex PCR, and TCRdb holds only the in-frame ones, with some missing. The table shows 550,000 to 850,000 clones, with around 67% occurring only once. As to this clone: Its antigen is undetermined.

The chain combines TRBV6-5 with TRBJ2-3; TRBD1 agrees at 8 bases. What was sequenced was memory CD4+ T cells sorted from blood. The subset denotes: CD45RA-negative fraction. The sequence derives from a woman in her twenties or thirties in good health. The CDR3 DNA sequence: TGTGCCAGCAGTTACTCCAGGGGGCATACGCAGTATTTT. Translation: CASSYSRGHTQYF.